Following are 21 T cell receptor beta chains from one sample sequenced in a study of T cells in Graves' hyperthyroidism and ophthalmopathy (dated by TCRdb to between 2019 and 2020). The library came from multiplex PCR. For sequencing, an Illumina HiSeq 2000 was employed. TCR beta CDR3 regions were amplified from RNA transcripts. The first round of RT-PCR for the TCR CDR3 was performed with the HTBI primer set and the Qiagen OneStep RT-PCR kit. TCRdb reprocessing: public reads trimmed at Q25 with fastp, clones called with MiXCR, in-frame beta chains kept. CDR3 protein duplicates are merged, each entry listing the most common genes and DNA. The sample table lists 280,000 or so distinct CDR3 sequences, under 30% of them with a count of one. Roughly a quarter of the sample is held by the ten biggest clonotypes. Sequenced sample: blood. The receptors were sampled from a middle-aged man with Graves' hyperthyroidism that later progressed to Graves' ophthalmopathy.

This clonotype was picked up a small number of times. The chain links TRBV12-3 or TRBV12-4 to TRBJ1-2; D not resolved. The CDR3 is 15 residues long. V lost 6 bases, J lost 4 bases, and 18 bases lay in between. The CDR3 protein is CASRPTDGAVYGYTF. The CDR3, as DNA: TGTGCCAGCAGACCGACCGATGGAGCAGTCTATGGCTACACCTTC.

The chain combines TRBV12-3 or TRBV12-4 with TRBJ1-2; D is perhaps TRBD1 (5 bases). This CDR3 has 13 amino acids. V lost 1 base, J lost 8 bases, and 11 bases lay in between. CDR3 bases: TGTGCCAGCAGTTTAGAAAGGAGGGGAGGCTACACCTTC. Translation gives CASSLERRGGYTF.

The rearrangement uses TRBV11-2 and TRBJ1-1; D uncertain. CDR3 length: 12 residues. Trimming took off 6 bases at V and 4 bases at J, with 9 bases between the two ends. The germline CDR1 and CDR2 sequences are SGHAT and FQNNGV. The CDR3 is CASRLVGTEAFF. The CDR3, as DNA: TGTGCCAGCAGACTGGTCGGCACTGAAGCTTTCTTT.

In this sample, this clonotype turned up many times. The chain uses TRBV6-1 and TRBJ1-1; possible D gene TRBD1, 6 bases. Germline loops: CDR1 MNHNS, CDR2 SASEGT. This CDR3 region has 14 residues. V lost 7 bases to trimming and J lost 6 bases, with 18 bases between them. The CDR3 DNA reads as TGTGCCAGCAACCCACCGGGACAACTAGCTGAAGCTTTCTTT. This codes for CASNPPGQLAEAFF.

V gene TRBV7-2 combines with J gene TRBJ1-5; tentatively, D is TRBD1 (6 bases). V was cut by 5 bases and J by 2 bases, with 13 bases left in between. The CDR3 consists of 15 residues. Looked up from germline, CDR1 is SGHTA and CDR2 is FQGNSA. CDR3 nucleotide sequence: TGTGCCAGCAGCCGAACTTCAGGGGGCAATCAGCCCCAGCATTTT. Its protein is CASSRTSGGNQPQHF.

This clonotype came up a few times. The rearrangement links TRBV6-1 to TRBJ2-6; TRBD1 matches 9 bases. V lost 7 bases to trimming and J lost 0 bases; unmatched junction nucleotides: 7. The V gene's germline CDR1 is MNHNS and CDR2 SASEGT. The CDR3 spans 17 residues. The CDR3 bases are TGTGCCAGCACACAGGGGGCAGGAGGCTCTGGGGCCAACGTCCTGACTTTC. Translation: CASTQGAGGSGANVLTF.

There are many counts of this clonotype. The chain employs TRBV20-1 and TRBJ2-7; tentative D call: TRBD2 (6 bases). CDR3 length equals 14 residues. Trimming cost V 6 bases and J 2 bases, with 17 bases left between them. Germline V CDR1 and CDR2: DFQATT, SNEGSKA (reference sequence). The CDR3 protein is CSARTPSETYEQYF. CDR3 nucleotides: TGCAGTGCGAGAACGCCTAGCGAAACCTACGAGCAGTACTTC.

There are many counts of this clonotype. The rearrangement uses TRBV6-5 and TRBJ2-7; D is possibly TRBD2 (6 bases). Deletions cut 0 bases from V and 0 bases from J, with 12 bases between. This CDR3 region has 16 residues. Germline V gene lookup returns CDR1 MNHEY and CDR2 SVGAGI. The CDR3 spells CASSYSLGGISYEQYF. The CDR3 DNA is TGTGCCAGCAGTTACTCCCTCGGGGGTATCTCCTACGAGCAGTACTTC.

The rearrangement links TRBV11-1 to TRBJ2-7; 10 bases fit TRBD2. V was pared by 1 base and J by 0 bases, with 6 bases of the junction left unmatched. Germline values: CDR1 SGHAT, CDR2 FQDESV (reference sequence). The CDR3 covers 17 residues. As DNA, the CDR3 is TGTGCCAGCAGCTTAGGACTAGCGGGCCTCATCTCCTACGAGCAGTACTTC. Protein sequence: CASSLGLAGLISYEQYF.

This clonotype was counted many times. The chain links TRBV6-6 to TRBJ1-1; no firm D call. V was clipped by 6 bases and J by 2 bases, with 13 bases between them. Germline CDR1 is MNHNY and CDR2 is SVGAGI (reference sequence). This CDR3 contains 14 residues. CDR3 sequence: CASRVRTGNTEAFF. For the CDR3, the DNA is TGTGCCAGCAGAGTTAGGACGGGAAACACTGAAGCTTTCTTT.

This clonotype was counted ten times or more. The V call is TRBV9, the J call TRBJ1-1; D might be TRBD1 (5 bases). With 4 bases removed from V and 6 bases from J, the gap between germline ends came to 19 bases. Looked up from germline, CDR1 is SGDLS and CDR2 is YYNGEE. The CDR3 spans 15 residues. CDR3 sequence reads: CASSNSGKTASEAFF. CDR3 coding DNA: TGTGCCAGCAGCAACTCAGGGAAGACAGCCTCTGAAGCTTTCTTT.

This clonotype has ten or more counts. The chain has TRBV11-2 and TRBJ2-2, with TRBD2 as a possible D gene (6 bases). The V gene's germline CDR1 is SGHAT and CDR2 FQNNGV. V lost 2 bases, J lost 3 bases, and 10 bases lay in between. There are 15 residues in the CDR3. The CDR3 DNA reads as TGTGCCAGCAGCTTAACACGGGGGTACACCGGGGAGCTGTTTTTT. Its protein is CASSLTRGYTGELFF.

This clonotype was recorded at least ten times. The J gene is TRBJ2-5, the V gene TRBV5-1; 8 nucleotides match TRBD2. Germline lookup yields CDR1 SGHRS and CDR2 YFSETQ. The V segment lost 0 bases and the J segment 2 bases; nucleotides outside the gene matches: 6. The CDR3 sequence is 16 residues long. For the CDR3, the DNA is TGCGCCAGCAGCTTGGTAATCAGCGGGGGACAAGAGACCCAGTACTTC. It codes for CASSLVISGGQETQYF.

The rearrangement links TRBV28 to TRBJ1-5; no definite D call. Between the trimmed V and J ends, which lost 6 bases and 6 bases, there was a span of 15 bases. This CDR3 has 14 residues. Germline loops: CDR1 MDHEN, CDR2 SYDVKM. CDR3 in amino acids: CASSRYGGGQPQHF. The CDR3 region has the DNA TGTGCCAGCAGCCGCTATGGTGGAGGTCAGCCCCAGCATTTT. Filled out from reference TRBV28 and TRBJ1-5, the complete variable domain reads DVKVTQSSRYLVKRTGEKVFLECVQDMDHENMFWYRQDPGLGLRLIYFSYDVKMKEKGDIPEGYSVSREKKERFSLILESASTNQTSMYLCASSRYGGGQPQHFGDGTRLSIL.

This clonotype came up many times. The gene calls are TRBV2 and TRBJ2-6; 7 nucleotides align to TRBD1. Per germline, CDR1 SNHLY and CDR2 FYNNEI. This CDR3 has 15 amino acids. The trim removed 6 bases at V and 0 bases at J, leaving 2 bases unmatched. CDR3: CASRTGDSGANVLTF. The CDR3 coding sequence is TGTGCCAGCAGAACAGGGGACTCTGGGGCCAACGTCCTGACTTTC.

This chain links TRBV12-3 or TRBV12-4 with TRBJ2-5; 10 nucleotides match TRBD2. This CDR3 contains 16 residues. The ends lost 3 bases at V and 4 bases at J; junction bases unmatched: 8. The CDR3 DNA is TGTGCCAGCAGTTTGGGGGGTAGCGGGAGGAGAGAGACCCAGTACTTC. It translates to CASSLGGSGRRETQYF.

This clonotype was counted many times. CDR3: CASRDGRANTIYF. The CDR3 coding sequence is TGTGCCAGCAGGGACGGGAGGGCAAACACCATATATTTT. The V call is TRBV28, the J call TRBJ1-3; no reliable D call. CDR3 length: 13 amino acids. CDR1 is MDHEN and CDR2 is SYDVKM in the germline V gene. Trimming stripped 6 bases from V and 6 bases from J, with 12 bases between.

This clonotype has only a few counts. V usage is TRBV3-1 and J usage is TRBJ2-5; D is undetermined. V was clipped by 2 bases and J by 6 bases, with 7 bases between them. Germline V gene data show CDR1 as LGHDT and CDR2 as YNNKEL (reference sequence). The CDR3 is 12 residues long. The DNA of the CDR3 is TGTGCCAGCAGCCAACCCCTCAAGACCCAGTACTTC. Protein sequence: CASSQPLKTQYF.

At least ten counts were recorded for this clonotype. V and J are TRBV6-5 and TRBJ2-2; no reliable D call. There are 16 residues in the CDR3. V lost 6 bases to trimming and J lost 4 bases, with 18 bases between them. Germline values: CDR1 MNHEY, CDR2 SVGAGI. CDR3 in amino acids: CASSRTGQESTGELFF. The CDR3 nucleotides read TGTGCCAGCAGCCGCACTGGGCAAGAGAGCACCGGGGAGCTGTTTTTT.

In this sample, this clonotype turned up many times. This chain joins TRBV30 and TRBJ2-7; the D gene is possibly TRBD2 (6 bases). Germline CDR1 and CDR2: GTSNPN and SVGIG (reference sequence). V was shortened by 2 bases and J by 0 bases, with 17 bases between the two germline ends. The CDR3 runs to 16 residues. The CDR3 sequence: CAWSPVSSVSSYEQYF. The CDR3 DNA is TGTGCCTGGAGTCCTGTCTCTAGCGTCAGCTCCTACGAGCAGTACTTC.

This clonotype was observed at least ten times. This chain links TRBV13 with TRBJ2-5; tentatively, D is TRBD2 (5 bases). CDR1 and CDR2 (germline): PRHDT, FYEKMQ (reference sequence). The CDR3 loop spans 13 amino acids. With 0 bases removed from V and 9 bases from J, the gap between germline ends came to 11 bases. The CDR3 region has the DNA TGTGCCAGCAGCTTAGGCCGCTTCGGGGCCCAGTACTTC. The encoded protein is CASSLGRFGAQYF.